The T cell receptor (beta chain) under discussion was sequenced for a study of blood T cell repertoires in COVID-19. Study-level information: Collection of acute and convalescent COVID-19 samples took place in the United States, Italy and Spain. T cells, B-cell-depleted T cells, or PBMCs supplied cDNA or gDNA.

Per germline, CDR1 LNHDA and CDR2 SQIVND (reference sequence). V lost 5 bases to trimming and J lost 10 bases, with 15 bases between them. The CDR3 spans 13 residues. Original processing notes: For nucleated cells, counts were estimated from reference gene primer amplification. The repertoire was sequenced with immunoSEQ multiplex PCR; TCRdb's copy has only in-frame clones and lacks some. The V and J calls and clone size come from that table; D and trimming were worked out from the DNA. The table lists more than 70,000 clones, 90% of them singletons. The sequenced sample consisted of peripheral blood. This sequence was found in a young woman with acute or convalescent COVID-19. The V call is TRBV19, the J call TRBJ2-1; D may be TRBD2 (7 bases). The CDR3 DNA reads as TGTGCCAGTAGTCAGGGGCGGGAGTTAGAGCAGTTCTTC. Amino acid sequence: CASSQGRELEQFF.